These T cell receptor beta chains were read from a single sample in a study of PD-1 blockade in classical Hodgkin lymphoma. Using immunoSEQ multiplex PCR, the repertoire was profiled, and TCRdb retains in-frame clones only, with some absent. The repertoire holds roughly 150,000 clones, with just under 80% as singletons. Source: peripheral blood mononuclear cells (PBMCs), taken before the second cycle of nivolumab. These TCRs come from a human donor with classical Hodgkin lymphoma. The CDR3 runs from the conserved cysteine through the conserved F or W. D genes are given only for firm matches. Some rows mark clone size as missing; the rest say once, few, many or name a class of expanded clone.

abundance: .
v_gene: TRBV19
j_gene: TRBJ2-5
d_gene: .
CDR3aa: CASSISTQETQYF
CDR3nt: TGTGCCAGTAGTATTTCCACGCAGGAGACCCAGTACTTC

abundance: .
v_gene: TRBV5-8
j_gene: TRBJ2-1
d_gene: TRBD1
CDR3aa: CASSLGQGADNEQFF
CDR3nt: TGTGCCAGCAGCTTGGGCCAGGGGGCGGATAATGAGCAGTTCTTC

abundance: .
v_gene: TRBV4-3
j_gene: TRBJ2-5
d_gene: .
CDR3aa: CASSQDLEGGWETQYF
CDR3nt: TGCGCCAGCAGCCAAGATCTTGAAGGAGGGTGGGAGACCCAGTACTTC

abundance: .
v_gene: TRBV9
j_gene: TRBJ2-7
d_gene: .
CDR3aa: CVSSVLASSYEQYF
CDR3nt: TGTGTCAGCAGCGTCCTAGCGAGCTCCTACGAGCAGTACTTC

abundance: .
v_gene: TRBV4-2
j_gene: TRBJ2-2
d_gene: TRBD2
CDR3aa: CASSNPGTSSLGELFF
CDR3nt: TGTGCCAGCAGCAACCCCGGGACTAGCTCGCTCGGGGAGCTGTTTTTT

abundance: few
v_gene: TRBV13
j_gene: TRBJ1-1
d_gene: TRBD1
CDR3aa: CASSFWGQKAFF
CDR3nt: TGTGCCAGCAGCTTCTGGGGACAGAAAGCTTTCTTT

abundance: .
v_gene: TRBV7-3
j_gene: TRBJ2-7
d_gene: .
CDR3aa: CASSPISGPGEQYF
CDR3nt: TGTGCCAGCAGCCCAATCTCGGGCCCCGGCGAGCAGTACTTC

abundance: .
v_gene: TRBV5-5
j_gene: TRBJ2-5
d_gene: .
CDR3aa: CASTIAPGGESETQYF
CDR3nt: TGTGCCAGCACCATTGCTCCCGGCGGGGAGTCAGAGACCCAGTACTTC

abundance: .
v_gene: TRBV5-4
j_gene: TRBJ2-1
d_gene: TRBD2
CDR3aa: CASTGGGRGDNEQFF
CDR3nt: TGTGCCAGCACTGGGGGGGGTCGAGGGGACAATGAGCAGTTCTTC

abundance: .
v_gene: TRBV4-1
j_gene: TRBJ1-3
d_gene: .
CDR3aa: CASSQGDFRGGGNTIYF
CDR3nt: TGCGCCAGCAGCCAAGGAGATTTTAGAGGGGGTGGAAACACCATATATTTT

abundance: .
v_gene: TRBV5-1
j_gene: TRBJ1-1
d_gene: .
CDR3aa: CASRDGGLGTEAFF
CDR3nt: TGCGCCAGCAGGGATGGGGGATTGGGCACTGAAGCTTTCTTT

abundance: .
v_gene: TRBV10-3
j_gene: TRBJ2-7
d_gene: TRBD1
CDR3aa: CAIKGGNDRGHEQYF
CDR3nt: TGTGCCATCAAAGGGGGGAACGACAGGGGCCACGAGCAGTACTTC

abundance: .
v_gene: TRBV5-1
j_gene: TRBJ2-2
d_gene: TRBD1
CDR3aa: CASSSSTGLAVELFF
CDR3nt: TGCGCCAGCAGCTCGTCGACAGGGTTGGCGGTGGAGCTGTTTTTT

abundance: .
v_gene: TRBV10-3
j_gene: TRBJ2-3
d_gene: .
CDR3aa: CAISEVERTTDTQYF
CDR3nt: TGTGCCATCAGTGAGGTCGAGAGAACCACAGATACGCAGTATTTT

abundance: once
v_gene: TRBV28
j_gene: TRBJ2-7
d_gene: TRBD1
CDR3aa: CASSLSGGAGDEQYF
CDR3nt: TGTGCCAGCAGCCTATCAGGGGGCGCAGGGGACGAGCAGTACTTC

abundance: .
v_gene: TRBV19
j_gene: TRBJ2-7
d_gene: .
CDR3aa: CASSRSAGGGYEQYF
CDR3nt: TGTGCCAGTAGTCGATCCGCGGGCGGAGGCTACGAGCAGTACTTC

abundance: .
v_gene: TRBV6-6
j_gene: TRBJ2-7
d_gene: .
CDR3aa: CASSSDVPTHEQYF
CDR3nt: TGTGCCAGCAGTTCCGATGTTCCCACCCACGAGCAGTACTTC

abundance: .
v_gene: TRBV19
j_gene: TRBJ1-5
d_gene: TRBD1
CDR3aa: CATRGGQGGIQPQHF
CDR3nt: TGTGCCACCAGAGGGGGACAGGGAGGTATTCAGCCCCAGCATTTT

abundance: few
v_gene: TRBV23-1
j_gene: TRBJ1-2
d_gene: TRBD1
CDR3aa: CASSQSCSSGQGTLYGYTF
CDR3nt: TGCGCCAGCAGTCAATCGTGTAGTTCTGGACAGGGTACCTTGTATGGCTACACCTTC

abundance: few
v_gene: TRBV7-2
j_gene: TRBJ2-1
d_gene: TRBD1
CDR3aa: CASSLGSGGNEQFF
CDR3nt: TGTGCCAGCAGCTTAGGTTCAGGGGGTAATGAGCAGTTCTTC

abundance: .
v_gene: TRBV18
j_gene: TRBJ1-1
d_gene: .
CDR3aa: CASSFTWSRNTEAFF
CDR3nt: TGTGCCAGCTCATTTACTTGGAGTCGGAACACTGAAGCTTTCTTT

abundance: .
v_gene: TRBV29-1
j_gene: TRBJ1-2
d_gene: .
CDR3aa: CSVAGGWTNYGYTF
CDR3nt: TGCAGCGTTGCCGGTGGATGGACTAACTATGGCTACACCTTC

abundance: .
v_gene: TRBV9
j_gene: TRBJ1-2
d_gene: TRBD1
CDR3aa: CASSVDRGYGYTF
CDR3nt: TGTGCCAGCAGCGTAGACAGGGGCTATGGCTACACCTTC

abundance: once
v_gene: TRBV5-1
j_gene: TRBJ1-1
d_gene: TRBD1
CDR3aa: CASSSTGVMNTEAFF
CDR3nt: TGCGCCAGCAGCAGCACAGGGGTCATGAACACTGAAGCTTTCTTT

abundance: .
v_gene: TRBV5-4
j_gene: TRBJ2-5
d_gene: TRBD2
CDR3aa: CASKGTSGGAGETQYF
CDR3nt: TGTGCCAGCAAAGGGACTAGCGGGGGGGCTGGGGAGACCCAGTACTTC

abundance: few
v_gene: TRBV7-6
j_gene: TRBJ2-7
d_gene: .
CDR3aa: CASSQRDEQYF
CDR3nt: TGTGCCAGCAGCCAGAGGGACGAGCAGTACTTC

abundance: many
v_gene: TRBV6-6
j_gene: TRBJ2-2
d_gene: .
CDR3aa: CASSYTPNDTGELFF
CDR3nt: TGTGCCAGCAGTTACACCCCTAATGACACCGGGGAGCTGTTTTTT

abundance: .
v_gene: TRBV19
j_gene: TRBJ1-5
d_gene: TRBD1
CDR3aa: CASSREGQGGDQPQHF
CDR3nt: TGTGCCAGTAGTAGAGAGGGACAGGGTGGTGATCAGCCCCAGCATTTT